Below, 17 T cell receptor beta chains from the same sample are listed, as sequenced in a study of blood T cell repertoires in COVID-19. Method: immunoSEQ multiplex PCR; TCRdb's copy keeps in-frame clones and lacks some. The sample shows approximately 140,000 clones, 88% of them seen only once. The material sequenced was peripheral blood. Receptors were obtained from a man aged 50 to 59 with active or convalescent COVID-19.

Of note for this clone: The germline gene is not matched at one end of the junction; a read error may be the cause. The genes are TRBV7-7 and TRBJ1-2; D not certain. Germline loops: CDR1 SSHAT, CDR2 FNYEAQ (reference sequence). The CDR3 is made up of 11 amino acids. The CDR3 DNA sequence: TGTGCTAGCAGCTTCTCACTTGGCTACACCTTC. This gives the protein CASSFSLGYTF.

V is TRBV12-5 and J is TRBJ2-5, with 10 bases lining up with TRBD2. Per germline, CDR1 LGHNT and CDR2 FRNRAP. The V segment lost 4 bases and the J segment 5 bases; nucleotides outside the gene matches: 13. The CDR3 runs to 17 residues. The CDR3 nucleotides read TGTGCTAGTGGTTCCGTCCCAAGGCTAGCGGGAGCCGAGACCCAGTACTTC. It specifies CASGSVPRLAGAETQYF.

This clone was detected only a few times. J is TRBJ2-3 and V is TRBV18, with D perhaps matching TRBD1 (5 bases). The CDR3 is 15 amino acids. V gave up 2 bases and J gave up 0 bases, with 9 bases separating them. Germline V gene data show CDR1 as KGHSH and CDR2 as LQKENI. CDR3 residues: CASSPTTASTDTQYF. For the CDR3, the DNA is TGTGCCAGCTCACCAACGACAGCAAGCACAGATACGCAGTATTTT.

The chain recombines TRBV6-1 with TRBJ2-7; 11 bases are shared with TRBD2. The CDR3 length is 15 residues. In germline, CDR1 is MNHNS, CDR2 SASEGT. V lost 2 bases, J lost 3 bases, and 3 bases stayed unmatched. The DNA for the CDR3 is TGTGCCAGCAGTGAAAGGGGGACTAGCGGCTACGAGCAGTACTTC. Amino acid sequence: CASSERGTSGYEQYF.

This clone has more than one count but fewer than ten. This CDR3 reads CASSTSGRESSYEQYF. The CDR3, as DNA: TGTGCCAGCAGTACATCAGGGCGGGAGAGCTCCTACGAGCAGTACTTC. The chain employs TRBV9 and TRBJ2-7; 7 bases are a match to TRBD2. The CDR3 is 16 amino acids. Losses at the gene ends were 5 bases for V and 0 bases for J; bases not matched to a gene: 11. Germline CDR1 and CDR2: SGDLS and YYNGEE.

Of note for this clone: Relative to the germline gene, one junction end is altered; a read error may explain this. This rearrangement joins TRBV7-8 to TRBJ2-1; 9 positions match TRBD1. The CDR3 runs to 20 residues. Germline CDR1 is SGHVS and CDR2 is FQNEAQ. The CDR3 DNA reads as TGTGCCAGCAGCTTCAACGTACGGGGAAACCAGGGACAGGGCTACCATGAGCAGTTCTTC. As protein: CASSFNVRGNQGQGYHEQFF.

J is TRBJ2-1 and V is TRBV4-2; TRBD2 agrees at 11 bases. V trimming: 5 bases; J trimming: 6 bases; junction bases outside the gene matches: 6. The length of the CDR3 is 15 residues. The germline V gene has CDR1 LGHNA and CDR2 YNFKEQ. The CDR3 nucleotides read TGTGCCAGCAGCGGTAGCGGGAGGGCCTCCAATGAGCAGTTCTTC. This sequence encodes CASSGSGRASNEQFF.

The chain carries TRBV18 and TRBJ2-2; D is ambiguous. The CDR3 runs 12 residues. Germline CDR1 is KGHSH and CDR2 is LQKENI. Trimming removed 6 bases from V and 5 bases from J, with 7 bases in between. The CDR3 is CASSQRTGELFF. CDR3 nucleotide sequence: TGTGCCAGCTCCCAGAGGACCGGGGAGCTGTTTTTT.

The chain combines TRBV10-1 with TRBJ1-2; 7 bases align to TRBD1. The CDR3 is 18 amino acids. From germline, CDR1 is WNHNN and CDR2 SYGVQD (reference sequence). With V trimmed by 2 bases and J by 6 bases, 18 bases remained unmatched. The CDR3 sequence is CASSETPIRGRSEHGYTF. The CDR3 nucleotides are TGCGCCAGCAGTGAGACTCCGATTAGGGGGCGCTCGGAGCATGGCTACACCTTC.

This clone was counted between two and nine times. The chain employs TRBV3-1 (or the pseudogene TRBV3-2) and TRBJ1-6; D perhaps matches TRBD1 (6 bases). The CDR3 is 15 residues long. Germline CDR1 LGHDT, CDR2 YNNKEL (reference sequence). The germline V and J ends were trimmed by 3 bases and 8 bases, with 14 bases remaining between them. CDR3 sequence: CASSQRTHRDSPLHF. The CDR3 nucleotides are TGTGCCAGCAGCCAGAGGACACACAGGGATTCACCCCTCCACTTT.

The CDR3 spells CASSQDSGQPQHF. DNA for the CDR3: TGCGCCAGCAGCCAAGATTCCGGGCAGCCCCAGCATTTT. The genes are TRBV4-3 and TRBJ1-5; D is unresolved. CDR1 LGHNA and CDR2 YSLEER come from the germline V gene. V shed 0 bases and J shed 7 bases, with 7 bases lying between them. The length of the CDR3 is 13 residues.

The rearrangement links TRBV4-3 to TRBJ1-1; no clear D. Germline values: CDR1 LGHNA, CDR2 YSLEER. The V and J ends lost 0 bases and 4 bases respectively, with 18 bases between them. The CDR3 has 17 residues. The CDR3 DNA reads as TGCGCCAGCAGCCAAGACCCCCAGAGGCCCCGGGGCACTGAAGCTTTCTTT. As protein: CASSQDPQRPRGTEAFF.

This chain uses TRBV18 with TRBJ2-3, with a weak D call TRBD1 (6 bases). Trimming pared 2 bases from V and 7 bases from J, leaving 10 bases between. The CDR3 has 13 residues. Germline values: CDR1 KGHSH, CDR2 LQKENI. The DNA of the CDR3 is TGTGCCAGCTCACCAGGCAGGGGATATACGCAGTATTTT. Amino acids: CASSPGRGYTQYF.

The chain is built from TRBV28 and TRBJ1-5; the D is unclear. Trimming shortened V by 2 bases and J by 4 bases, and 12 bases separated the two germline ends. In germline, CDR1 is MDHEN, CDR2 SYDVKM. CDR3 length: 15 amino acids. CDR3 region: CASSLGGQTNQPQHF. The DNA of the CDR3 is TGTGCCAGCAGTTTAGGCGGGCAGACTAATCAGCCCCAGCATTTT.

The table lists this clone with a count of one. The rearrangement uses TRBV3-1 (or the pseudogene TRBV3-2) and TRBJ1-6; D is undetermined. The ends were cut back, 3 bases at V and 0 bases at J, with 12 bases in the middle. Germline CDR1 LGHDT, CDR2 YNNKEL (reference sequence). The CDR3 has 17 residues. The CDR3 sequence is CASSQAGFSSYNSPLHF. CDR3 nucleotide sequence: TGTGCCAGCAGCCAGGCCGGGTTTAGCTCCTATAATTCACCCCTCCACTTT.

This chain connects TRBV19 to TRBJ1-5; TRBD1 agrees at 8 bases. This CDR3 contains 14 residues. Germline CDR1 is LNHDA and CDR2 is SQIVND (reference sequence). The V gene end was trimmed by 6 bases and the J gene end by 4 bases; junction bases not matched to a gene: 5. CDR3 bases: TGTGCCAGTAGCACGGACAGGGAAAATCAGCCCCAGCATTTT. This codes for CASSTDRENQPQHF.

The V call is TRBV19, the J call TRBJ2-3; possible D gene TRBD2, 6 bases. This CDR3 contains 14 residues. CDR1 is LNHDA, CDR2 SQIVND, per germline (reference sequence). The V end lost 6 bases, the J end lost 5 bases, and 15 bases lay between the germline ends. DNA for the CDR3: TGTGCCAGTAGACTCGTTATCGGGGGAGATACGCAGTATTTT. Translation: CASRLVIGGDTQYF.